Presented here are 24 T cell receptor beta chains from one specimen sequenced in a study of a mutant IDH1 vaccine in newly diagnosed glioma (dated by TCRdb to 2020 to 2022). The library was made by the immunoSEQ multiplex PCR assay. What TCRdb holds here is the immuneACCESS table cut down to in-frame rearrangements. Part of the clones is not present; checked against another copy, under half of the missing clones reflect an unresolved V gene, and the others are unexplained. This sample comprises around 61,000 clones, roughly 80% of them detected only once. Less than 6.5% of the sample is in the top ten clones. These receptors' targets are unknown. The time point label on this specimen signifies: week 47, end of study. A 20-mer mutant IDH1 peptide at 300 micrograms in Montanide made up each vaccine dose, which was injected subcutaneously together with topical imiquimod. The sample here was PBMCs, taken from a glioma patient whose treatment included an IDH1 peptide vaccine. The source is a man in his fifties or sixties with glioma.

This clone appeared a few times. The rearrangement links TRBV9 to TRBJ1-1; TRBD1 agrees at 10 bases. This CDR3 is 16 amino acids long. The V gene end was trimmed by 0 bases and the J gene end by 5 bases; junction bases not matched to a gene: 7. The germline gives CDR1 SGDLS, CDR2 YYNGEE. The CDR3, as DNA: TGTGCCAGCAGCGTAGGTGTCGGACAGGGGGAAACTGAAGCTTTCTTT. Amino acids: CASSVGVGQGETEAFF.

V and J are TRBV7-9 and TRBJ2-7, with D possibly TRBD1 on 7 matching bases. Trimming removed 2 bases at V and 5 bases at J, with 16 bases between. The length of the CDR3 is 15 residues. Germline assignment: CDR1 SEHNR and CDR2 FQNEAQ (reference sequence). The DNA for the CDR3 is TGTGCCAGCAGCTTAATCGGGACAGCGGGCCACGAGCAGTACTTC. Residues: CASSLIGTAGHEQYF.

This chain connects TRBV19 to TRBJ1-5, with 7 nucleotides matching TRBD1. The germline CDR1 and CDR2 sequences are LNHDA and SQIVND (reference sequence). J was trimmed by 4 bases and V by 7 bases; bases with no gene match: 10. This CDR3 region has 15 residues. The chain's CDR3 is CASIRTGQLNQPQHF. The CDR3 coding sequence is TGTGCCAGTATCCGGACAGGACAGCTAAATCAGCCCCAGCATTTT.

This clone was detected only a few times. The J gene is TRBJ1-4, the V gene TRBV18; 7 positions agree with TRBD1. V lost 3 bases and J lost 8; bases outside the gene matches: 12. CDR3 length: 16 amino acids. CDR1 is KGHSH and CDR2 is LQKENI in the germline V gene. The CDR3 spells CASSPFGTARTEKLFF. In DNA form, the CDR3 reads TGTGCCAGCTCACCCTTTGGGACAGCGAGGACGGAAAAACTGTTTTTT.

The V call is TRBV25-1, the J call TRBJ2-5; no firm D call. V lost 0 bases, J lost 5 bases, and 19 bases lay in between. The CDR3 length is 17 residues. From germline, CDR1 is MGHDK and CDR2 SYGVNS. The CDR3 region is CASSEYLGGDPRETQYF. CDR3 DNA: TGTGCCAGCAGTGAATATCTGGGTGGCGACCCCAGGGAGACCCAGTACTTC.

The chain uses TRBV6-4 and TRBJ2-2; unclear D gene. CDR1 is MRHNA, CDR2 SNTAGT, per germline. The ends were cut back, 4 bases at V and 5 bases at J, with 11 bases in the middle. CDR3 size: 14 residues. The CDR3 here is CASSATPGTGELFF. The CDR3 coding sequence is TGTGCCAGCAGTGCGACCCCCGGAACCGGGGAGCTGTTTTTT.

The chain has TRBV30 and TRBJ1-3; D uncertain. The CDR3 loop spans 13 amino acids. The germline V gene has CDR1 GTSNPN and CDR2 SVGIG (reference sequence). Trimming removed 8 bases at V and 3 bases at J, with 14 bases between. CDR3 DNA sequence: TGTGCCCGGGGAGGGCGGGATGGAAACACCATATATTTT. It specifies CARGGRDGNTIYF.

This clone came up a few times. The chain's CDR3 is CASSLNDYEQYF. CDR3 DNA: TGCGCCAGCAGCTTGAATGACTACGAGCAGTACTTC. J is TRBJ2-7 and V is TRBV5-1; no firm D call. Between the trimmed V and J ends, which lost 1 base and 3 bases, there was a span of 5 bases. Germline values: CDR1 SGHRS, CDR2 YFSETQ. This CDR3 has 12 residues.

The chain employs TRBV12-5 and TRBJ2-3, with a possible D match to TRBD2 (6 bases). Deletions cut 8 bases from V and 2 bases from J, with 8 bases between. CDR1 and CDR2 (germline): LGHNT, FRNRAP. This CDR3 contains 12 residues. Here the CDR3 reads CASSGDTDTQYF. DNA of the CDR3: TGTGCTAGTTCGGGGGACACAGATACGCAGTATTTT.

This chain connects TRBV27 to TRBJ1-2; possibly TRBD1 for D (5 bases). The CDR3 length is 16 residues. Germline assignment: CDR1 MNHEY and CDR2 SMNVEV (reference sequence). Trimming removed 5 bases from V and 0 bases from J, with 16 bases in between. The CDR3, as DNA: TGTGCCAGCAGTGCTTCCGGGACGGTAGCTAACTATGGCTACACCTTC. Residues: CASSASGTVANYGYTF.

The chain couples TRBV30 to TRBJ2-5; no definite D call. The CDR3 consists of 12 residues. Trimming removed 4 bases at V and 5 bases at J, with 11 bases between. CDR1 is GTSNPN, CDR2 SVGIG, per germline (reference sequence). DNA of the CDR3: TGTGCCTGGACTGAGATTTCGGAGACCCAGTACTTC. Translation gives CAWTEISETQYF. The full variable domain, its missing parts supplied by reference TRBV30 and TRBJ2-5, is SQTIHQWPATLVQPVGSPLSLECTVEGTSNPNLYWYRQAAGRGLQLLFYSVGIGQISSEVPQNLSASRPQDRQFILSSKKLLLSDSGFYLCAWTEISETQYFGPGTRLLVL.

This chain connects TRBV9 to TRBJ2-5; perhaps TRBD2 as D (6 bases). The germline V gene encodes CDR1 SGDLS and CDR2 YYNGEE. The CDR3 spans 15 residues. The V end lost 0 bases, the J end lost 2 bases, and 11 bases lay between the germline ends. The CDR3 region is CASSVGVGGQETQYF. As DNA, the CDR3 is TGTGCCAGCAGCGTAGGGGTGGGGGGTCAAGAGACCCAGTACTTC.

The CDR3 region is CASQRGITDTQYF. DNA of the CDR3: TGTGCCAGCCAGCGGGGGATCACAGATACGCAGTATTTT. V gene TRBV7-8 combines with J gene TRBJ2-3, with 8 bases identical to TRBD2. The CDR3 extends over 13 amino acids. The germline gives CDR1 SGHVS, CDR2 FQNEAQ. Germline trimming cut 8 bases from V and 2 bases from J; bases unmatched to any gene: 3.

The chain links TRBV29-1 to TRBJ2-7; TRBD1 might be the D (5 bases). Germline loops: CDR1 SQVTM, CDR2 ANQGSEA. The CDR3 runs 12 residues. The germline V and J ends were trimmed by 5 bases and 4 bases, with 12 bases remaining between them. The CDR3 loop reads CSVQGPVYEQYF. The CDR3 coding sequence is TGCAGCGTTCAGGGTCCCGTATACGAGCAGTACTTC.

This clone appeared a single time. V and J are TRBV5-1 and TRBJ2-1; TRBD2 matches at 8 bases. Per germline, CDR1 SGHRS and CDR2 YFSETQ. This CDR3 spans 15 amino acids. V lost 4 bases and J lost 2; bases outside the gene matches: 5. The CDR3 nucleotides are TGCGCCAGCAGCCTGGCGGGGGGAGCCTACAATGAGCAGTTCTTC. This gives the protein CASSLAGGAYNEQFF.

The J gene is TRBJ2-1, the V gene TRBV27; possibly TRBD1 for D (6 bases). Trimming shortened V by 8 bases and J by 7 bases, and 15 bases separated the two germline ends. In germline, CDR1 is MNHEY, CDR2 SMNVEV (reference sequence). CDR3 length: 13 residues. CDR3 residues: CASGPQQGNEQFF. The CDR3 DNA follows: TGTGCCAGCGGACCTCAGCAGGGGAATGAGCAGTTCTTC.

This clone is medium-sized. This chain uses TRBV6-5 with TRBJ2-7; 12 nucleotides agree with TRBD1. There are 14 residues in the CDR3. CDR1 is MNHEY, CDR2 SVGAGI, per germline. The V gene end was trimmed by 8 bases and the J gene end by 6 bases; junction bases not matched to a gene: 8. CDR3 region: CASEGRDRGREQYF. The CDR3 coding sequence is TGTGCCAGCGAAGGCCGGGACAGGGGGCGCGAGCAGTACTTC.

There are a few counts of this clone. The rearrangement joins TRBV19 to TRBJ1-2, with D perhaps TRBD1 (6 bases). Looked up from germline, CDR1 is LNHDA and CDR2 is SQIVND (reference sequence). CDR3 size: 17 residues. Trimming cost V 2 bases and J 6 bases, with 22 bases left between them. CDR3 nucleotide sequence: TGTGCCAGTAGTATATCTCCGACGGGGGCGAGATTGGATGGCTACACCTTC. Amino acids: CASSISPTGARLDGYTF.

The chain's CDR3 is CASRPLGDLSGNTIYF. CDR3 nucleotide sequence: TGTGCCAGCAGGCCCCTGGGAGACCTCTCTGGAAACACCATATATTTT. The rearrangement links TRBV2 to TRBJ1-3, with no clear D. The V and J ends lost 6 bases and 0 bases respectively, with 15 bases between them. The germline V gene has CDR1 SNHLY and CDR2 FYNNEI. This CDR3 is built from 16 residues. Based on the CDR3 plus reference TRBV2 and TRBJ1-3, the full variable domain is EPEVTQTPSHQVTQMGQEVILRCVPISNHLYFYWYRQILGQKVEFLVSFYNNEISEKSEIFDDQFSVERPDGSNFTLKIRSTKLEDSAMYFCASRPLGDLSGNTIYFGEGSWLTVV.

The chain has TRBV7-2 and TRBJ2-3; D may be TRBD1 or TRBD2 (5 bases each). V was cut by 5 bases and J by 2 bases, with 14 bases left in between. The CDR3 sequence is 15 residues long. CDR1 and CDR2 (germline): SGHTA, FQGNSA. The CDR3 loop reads CASSATGRNTDTQYF. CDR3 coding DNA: TGTGCCAGCAGCGCAACGGGGCGGAACACAGATACGCAGTATTTT.

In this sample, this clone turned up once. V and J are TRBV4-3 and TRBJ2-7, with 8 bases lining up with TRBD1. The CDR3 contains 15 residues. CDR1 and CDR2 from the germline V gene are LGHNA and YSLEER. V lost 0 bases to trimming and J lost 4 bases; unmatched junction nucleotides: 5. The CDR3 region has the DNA TGCGCCAGCAGCCAAGAGTACAGGGGGTCGTACGAGCAGTACTTC. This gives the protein CASSQEYRGSYEQYF.

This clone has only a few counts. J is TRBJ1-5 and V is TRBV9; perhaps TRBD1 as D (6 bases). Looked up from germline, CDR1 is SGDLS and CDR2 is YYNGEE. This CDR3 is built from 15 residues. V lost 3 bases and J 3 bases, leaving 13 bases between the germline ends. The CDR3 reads CASSASDSSNQPQHF. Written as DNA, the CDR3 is TGTGCCAGCAGCGCCTCGGACAGCTCCAATCAGCCCCAGCATTTT.

In nucleotides, the CDR3 is TGTGCCAGCAGCCAAACAGGGAAAACGAACTACGAGCAGTACTTC. Amino acids: CASSQTGKTNYEQYF. The chain has TRBV4-2 and TRBJ2-7, with D possibly being TRBD1 (6 bases). V lost 2 bases and J lost 3, with 14 bases in between. CDR1 and CDR2 (germline): LGHNA, YNFKEQ. The CDR3 covers 15 residues.

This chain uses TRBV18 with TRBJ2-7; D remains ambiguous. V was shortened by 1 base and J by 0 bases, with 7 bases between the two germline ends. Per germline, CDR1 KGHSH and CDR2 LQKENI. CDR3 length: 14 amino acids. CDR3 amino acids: CASSPLSSSYEQYF. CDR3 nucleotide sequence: TGTGCCAGCTCACCACTCAGCAGCTCCTACGAGCAGTACTTC.